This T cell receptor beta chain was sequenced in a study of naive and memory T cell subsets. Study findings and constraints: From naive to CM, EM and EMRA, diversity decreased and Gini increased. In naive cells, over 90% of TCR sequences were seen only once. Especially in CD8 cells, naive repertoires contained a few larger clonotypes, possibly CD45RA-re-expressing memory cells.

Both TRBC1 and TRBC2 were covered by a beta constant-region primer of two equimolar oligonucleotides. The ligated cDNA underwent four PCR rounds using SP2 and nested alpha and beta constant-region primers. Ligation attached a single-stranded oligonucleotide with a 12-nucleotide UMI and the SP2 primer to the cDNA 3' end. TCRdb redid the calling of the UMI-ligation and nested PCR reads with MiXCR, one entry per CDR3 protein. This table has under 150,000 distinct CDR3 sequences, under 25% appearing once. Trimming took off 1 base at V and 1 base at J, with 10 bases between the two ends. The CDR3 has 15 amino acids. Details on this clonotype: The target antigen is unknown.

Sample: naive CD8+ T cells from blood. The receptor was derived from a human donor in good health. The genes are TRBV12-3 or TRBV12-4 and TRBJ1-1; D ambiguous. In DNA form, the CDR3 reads TGTGCCAGCAGTTTAGTTTGGCGAGGGAACACTGAAGCTTTCTTT. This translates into CASSLVWRGNTEAFF.